A selection of T cell receptor beta chains follows, all from one sample in a study of post-analysis software for immune sequencing data. One entry per CDR3 protein results from TCRdb running MiXCR on the PCR reads. This repertoire shows 650,000 to 850,000 distinct CDR3 sequences, about 43% found once; its top ten account for 4.9%. The specimen sequenced was blood. The receptors come from a girl aged 10 to 17 with multiple sclerosis. The CDR3 runs from the conserved cysteine through the conserved F or W. The order of the fields is V gene, J gene, D gene, clone size, CDR3 protein, CDR3 DNA. D genes are given only for firm matches. Some rows mark clone size as missing; the rest say once, few, many or name a class of expanded clone.

V gene: TRBV12-5; J gene: TRBJ1-5; D gene: -; clone size: -; CDR3 protein: CASGLSFQGRGWNQPQHF; CDR3 DNA: TGTGCTAGTGGCCTCTCATTCCAGGGTCGGGGTTGGAATCAGCCCCAGCATTTT
V gene: TRBV6-1; J gene: TRBJ2-7; D gene: -; clone size: -; CDR3 protein: CASSEAQAQGYYEQYF; CDR3 DNA: TGTGCCAGCAGTGAAGCGCAGGCCCAGGGGTACTACGAGCAGTACTTC
V gene: TRBV7-9; J gene: TRBJ2-7; D gene: -; clone size: -; CDR3 protein: CASSLLRTGDEQYF; CDR3 DNA: TGTGCCAGCAGCCTCCTGAGGACTGGGGACGAGCAGTACTTC
V gene: TRBV24-1; J gene: TRBJ2-3; D gene: TRBD1; clone size: -; CDR3 protein: CATSDFPRGPTDTQYF; CDR3 DNA: TGTGCCACCAGTGATTTCCCCAGGGGGCCGACAGATACGCAGTATTTT
V gene: TRBV4-3; J gene: TRBJ2-2; D gene: -; clone size: -; CDR3 protein: CASSQDGHVTGELFF; CDR3 DNA: TGCGCCAGCAGCCAAGATGGGCACGTCACCGGGGAGCTGTTTTTT
V gene: TRBV12-3/TRBV12-4; J gene: TRBJ1-3; D gene: TRBD1; clone size: -; CDR3 protein: CASSLTGAGNTIYF; CDR3 DNA: TGTGCCAGCAGTTTGACAGGGGCTGGAAACACCATATATTTT
V gene: TRBV12-3/TRBV12-4; J gene: TRBJ1-1; D gene: -; clone size: -; CDR3 protein: CASSLGELTEAFF; CDR3 DNA: TGTGCCAGCAGTTTAGGGGAGTTGACTGAAGCTTTCTTT
V gene: TRBV6-2/TRBV6-3; J gene: TRBJ2-6; D gene: -; clone size: -; CDR3 protein: CASREGSGANVLTF; CDR3 DNA: TGTGCCAGCAGGGAGGGTTCTGGGGCCAACGTCCTGACTTTC
V gene: TRBV25-1; J gene: TRBJ2-3; D gene: TRBD2; clone size: -; CDR3 protein: CASSGLRKEGLASDTQYF; CDR3 DNA: TGTGCCAGCAGTGGTCTAAGGAAGGAGGGACTAGCCTCAGATACGCAGTATTTT
V gene: TRBV12-3/TRBV12-4; J gene: TRBJ1-5; D gene: TRBD1; clone size: -; CDR3 protein: CASSLGQGAFQPQHF; CDR3 DNA: TGTGCCAGCAGTTTGGGACAGGGGGCTTTTCAGCCCCAGCATTTT
V gene: TRBV19; J gene: TRBJ2-7; D gene: TRBD2; clone size: few; CDR3 protein: CASSTPGLAGEQYF; CDR3 DNA: TGTGCCAGTAGTACTCCCGGACTAGCGGGCGAGCAGTACTTC
V gene: TRBV15; J gene: TRBJ2-1; D gene: -; clone size: once; CDR3 protein: CATSRGTGVSPNEQFF; CDR3 DNA: TGTGCCACCAGCAGAGGAACGGGAGTCTCCCCCAATGAGCAGTTCTTC
V gene: TRBV6-2/TRBV6-3; J gene: TRBJ1-1; D gene: TRBD1; clone size: once; CDR3 protein: CASRNWAAGGMGTEAFF; CDR3 DNA: TGTGCCAGCAGAAACTGGGCGGCAGGGGGCATGGGGACTGAAGCTTTCTTT
V gene: TRBV4-1; J gene: TRBJ1-6; D gene: -; clone size: -; CDR3 protein: CASSQDLAAYSPLHF; CDR3 DNA: TGCGCCAGCAGCCAAGATCTGGCTGCATATTCACCCCTCCACTTT
V gene: TRBV6-2/TRBV6-3; J gene: TRBJ2-2; D gene: -; clone size: few; CDR3 protein: CASRSPATGELFF; CDR3 DNA: TGTGCCAGCAGGTCTCCGGCAACCGGGGAGCTGTTTTTT
V gene: TRBV12-3/TRBV12-4; J gene: TRBJ2-4; D gene: -; clone size: -; CDR3 protein: CASSPGLRAKNIQYF; CDR3 DNA: TGTGCCAGCAGTCCGGGACTTCGGGCCAAAAACATTCAGTACTTC
V gene: TRBV20-1; J gene: TRBJ1-2; D gene: -; clone size: -; CDR3 protein: CGAIDRSLDYGYTF; CDR3 DNA: TGCGGTGCGATAGACAGGAGCCTTGACTATGGCTACACCTTC
V gene: TRBV6-1; J gene: TRBJ2-1; D gene: TRBD1; clone size: few; CDR3 protein: CASLRGRNEQFF; CDR3 DNA: TGTGCCAGCTTGAGGGGGCGGAATGAGCAGTTCTTC
V gene: TRBV4-1; J gene: TRBJ1-4; D gene: -; clone size: few; CDR3 protein: CASSQDTRGPVPGEKLFF; CDR3 DNA: TGCGCCAGCAGCCAAGATACCCGAGGGCCCGTTCCCGGTGAAAAACTGTTTTTT
V gene: TRBV12-3/TRBV12-4; J gene: TRBJ2-7; D gene: -; clone size: many; CDR3 protein: CASSFGDYEQYF; CDR3 DNA: TGTGCCAGCAGTTTCGGCGACTACGAGCAGTACTTC
V gene: TRBV7-6; J gene: TRBJ2-5; D gene: TRBD2; clone size: -; CDR3 protein: CASSLRTSGSGSETQYF; CDR3 DNA: TGTGCCAGCAGCTTGAGGACTAGCGGGAGTGGGTCGGAGACCCAGTACTTC
V gene: TRBV10-3; J gene: TRBJ1-2; D gene: -; clone size: -; CDR3 protein: CAISVLGGDGYTF; CDR3 DNA: TGTGCCATCAGTGTCCTCGGAGGGGATGGCTACACCTTC
V gene: TRBV3-1; J gene: TRBJ2-3; D gene: TRBD1; clone size: few; CDR3 protein: CASSQDRTGGSTDTQYF; CDR3 DNA: TGTGCCAGCAGCCAAGACCGCACAGGGGGCTCCACAGATACGCAGTATTTT
V gene: TRBV7-9; J gene: TRBJ2-1; D gene: -; clone size: -; CDR3 protein: CASSFTEPNEQFF; CDR3 DNA: TGTGCCAGCAGCTTTACGGAACCCAATGAGCAGTTCTTC
V gene: TRBV4-3; J gene: TRBJ2-1; D gene: -; clone size: -; CDR3 protein: CASSPHGGRTSYNEQFF; CDR3 DNA: TGCGCCAGCAGCCCACACGGGGGACGGACCTCCTACAATGAGCAGTTCTTC
V gene: TRBV27; J gene: TRBJ1-2; D gene: -; clone size: -; CDR3 protein: CASSLFGGQSYGYTF; CDR3 DNA: TGTGCCAGCAGTTTATTCGGGGGGCAGAGCTATGGCTACACCTTC
V gene: TRBV5-1; J gene: TRBJ2-1; D gene: -; clone size: few; CDR3 protein: CASNLGLTYNEQFF; CDR3 DNA: TGCGCCAGCAACCTCGGTTTAACCTACAATGAGCAGTTCTTC
V gene: TRBV4-1; J gene: TRBJ2-7; D gene: -; clone size: -; CDR3 protein: CASSQDNLAIYEQYF; CDR3 DNA: TGCGCCAGCAGCCAAGATAACCTAGCGATCTACGAGCAGTACTTC
V gene: TRBV20-1; J gene: TRBJ2-7; D gene: TRBD2; clone size: -; CDR3 protein: CSAPLALEQYF; CDR3 DNA: TGCAGTGCTCCACTAGCGCTCGAGCAGTACTTC
V gene: TRBV12-3/TRBV12-4; J gene: TRBJ2-7; D gene: -; clone size: -; CDR3 protein: CASSLIGRYEQYF; CDR3 DNA: TGTGCCAGCAGTTTGATTGGGCGATACGAGCAGTACTTC
V gene: TRBV6-5; J gene: TRBJ2-1; D gene: -; clone size: -; CDR3 protein: CASSYDSHEQFF; CDR3 DNA: TGTGCCAGCAGTTACGACAGCCATGAGCAGTTCTTC
V gene: TRBV7-8; J gene: TRBJ2-5; D gene: -; clone size: -; CDR3 protein: CASSYMRETQYF; CDR3 DNA: TGTGCCAGCAGCTATATGAGGGAGACCCAGTACTTC
V gene: TRBV6-6; J gene: TRBJ1-4; D gene: TRBD1; clone size: -; CDR3 protein: CASSYPMTGTLHEKLFF; CDR3 DNA: TGTGCCAGCAGTTACCCCATGACAGGGACGTTGCACGAAAAACTGTTTTTT
V gene: TRBV11-1; J gene: TRBJ2-1; D gene: -; clone size: -; CDR3 protein: CASSLALIVGTPVSEQFF; CDR3 DNA: TGTGCCAGCAGCTTAGCGCTAATTGTCGGGACTCCCGTGAGTGAGCAGTTCTTC
V gene: TRBV27; J gene: TRBJ1-6; D gene: -; clone size: -; CDR3 protein: CASSSGDSPLHF; CDR3 DNA: TGTGCCAGCAGTTCGGGGGATTCACCCCTCCACTTT
V gene: TRBV10-3; J gene: TRBJ2-3; D gene: -; clone size: few; CDR3 protein: CAISEVDTQYF; CDR3 DNA: TGTGCCATCAGTGAGGTAGATACGCAGTATTTT
V gene: TRBV15; J gene: TRBJ1-4; D gene: TRBD1; clone size: -; CDR3 protein: CATSGTGEEKLFF; CDR3 DNA: TGTGCCACCAGCGGGACAGGGGAAGAAAAACTGTTTTTT
V gene: TRBV6-1; J gene: TRBJ2-3; D gene: TRBD2; clone size: few; CDR3 protein: CASSSSGRVTDTQYF; CDR3 DNA: TGTGCCAGCAGTTCTAGCGGGAGAGTAACAGATACGCAGTATTTT
V gene: TRBV7-2; J gene: TRBJ2-7; D gene: TRBD2; clone size: -; CDR3 protein: CASSFLAGHYEQYF; CDR3 DNA: TGTGCCAGCAGCTTTTTAGCGGGACACTACGAGCAGTACTTC
V gene: TRBV27; J gene: TRBJ2-3; D gene: TRBD2; clone size: -; CDR3 protein: CASSPQLAGGTDTQYF; CDR3 DNA: TGTGCCAGCAGTCCCCAACTAGCGGGAGGGACAGATACGCAGTATTTT
V gene: TRBV7-9; J gene: TRBJ2-5; D gene: -; clone size: few; CDR3 protein: CASSPSPRPQETQYF; CDR3 DNA: TGTGCCAGCAGCCCCTCCCCCCGGCCGCAAGAGACCCAGTACTTC
V gene: TRBV28; J gene: TRBJ1-1; D gene: TRBD1; clone size: -; CDR3 protein: CASSPSDRGEGTEAFF; CDR3 DNA: TGTGCCAGCAGCCCATCCGACAGGGGCGAGGGCACTGAAGCTTTCTTT
V gene: TRBV6-5; J gene: TRBJ1-5; D gene: TRBD1; clone size: few; CDR3 protein: CASRLRDSYNQPQHF; CDR3 DNA: TGTGCCAGCAGGCTCCGGGACAGTTACAATCAGCCCCAGCATTTT
V gene: TRBV29-1; J gene: TRBJ2-7; D gene: TRBD1; clone size: few; CDR3 protein: CSVEDPEGAPYEQYF; CDR3 DNA: TGCAGCGTTGAAGATCCCGAGGGGGCCCCCTACGAGCAGTACTTC
V gene: TRBV10-3; J gene: TRBJ2-6; D gene: -; clone size: many; CDR3 protein: CAIPAAPVSGANVLTF; CDR3 DNA: TGTGCCATCCCGGCCGCACCCGTCTCTGGGGCCAACGTCCTGACTTTC
V gene: TRBV9; J gene: TRBJ1-1; D gene: -; clone size: -; CDR3 protein: CASNVEGTNTEAFF; CDR3 DNA: TGTGCCAGCAATGTCGAGGGCACGAACACTGAAGCTTTCTTT
V gene: TRBV6-6; J gene: TRBJ2-4; D gene: TRBD2; clone size: -; CDR3 protein: CASSYPSKREGDQYF; CDR3 DNA: TGTGCCAGCAGTTACCCTTCAAAGCGGGAGGGAGACCAGTACTTC
V gene: TRBV6-5; J gene: TRBJ2-3; D gene: -; clone size: -; CDR3 protein: CASRDSGTQYF; CDR3 DNA: TGTGCCAGCAGGGACTCCGGTACGCAGTATTTT
V gene: TRBV29-1; J gene: TRBJ2-1; D gene: TRBD2; clone size: -; CDR3 protein: CSVLGLDDNEQFF; CDR3 DNA: TGCAGCGTTTTGGGACTAGATGACAATGAGCAGTTCTTC
V gene: TRBV6-6; J gene: TRBJ2-1; D gene: TRBD2; clone size: once; CDR3 protein: CASSYSSSGSTGEQFF; CDR3 DNA: TGTGCCAGCAGTTACTCCTCTAGCGGGAGCACGGGTGAGCAGTTCTTC